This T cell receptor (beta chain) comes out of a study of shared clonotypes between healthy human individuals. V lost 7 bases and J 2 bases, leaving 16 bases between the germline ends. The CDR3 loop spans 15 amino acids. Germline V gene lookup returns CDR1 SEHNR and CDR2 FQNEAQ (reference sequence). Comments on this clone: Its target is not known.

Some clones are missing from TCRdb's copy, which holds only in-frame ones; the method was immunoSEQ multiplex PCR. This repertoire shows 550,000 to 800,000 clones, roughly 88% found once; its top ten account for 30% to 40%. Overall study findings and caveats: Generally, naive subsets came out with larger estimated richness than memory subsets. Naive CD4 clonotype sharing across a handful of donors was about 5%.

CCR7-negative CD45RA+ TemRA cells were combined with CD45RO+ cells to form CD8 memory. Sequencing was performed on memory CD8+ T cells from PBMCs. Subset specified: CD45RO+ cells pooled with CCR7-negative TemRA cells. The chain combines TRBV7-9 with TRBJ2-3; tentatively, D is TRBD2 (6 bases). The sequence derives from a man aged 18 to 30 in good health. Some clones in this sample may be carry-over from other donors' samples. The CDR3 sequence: CASTSGLAYTDTQYF. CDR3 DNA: TGTGCCAGCACCTCGGGACTCGCCTACACAGATACGCAGTATTTT.